Following are 25 T cell receptor beta chains from one sample sequenced in a study of regulatory T cells in long-lasting Graves disease. Time point described: persistent/refractory GD, antithyroid drugs over 5 years with positive TRAb. Preparation of the TCR library used RNA extracted from PBMCs. Through Arm-PCR of CDR3 regions and iRepertoire HTBI primers, TCR beta libraries were built. TCRdb reprocessed the multiplex PCR reads via MiXCR and lists one record per CDR3 protein. The sample includes 400,000 to 600,000 distinct CDR3 sequences, roughly 21% of them seen just once. The material was peripheral blood mononuclear cells (PBMCs), obtained when the disease was refractory, from a patient treated with antithyroid drugs. The receptors stem from a female donor with Graves disease.

Many counts were recorded for this clonotype. The J gene is TRBJ2-5, the V gene TRBV20-1; 9 nucleotides align to TRBD2. The CDR3 is made up of 19 amino acids. CDR1 and CDR2 from the germline V gene are DFQATT and SNEGSKA (reference sequence). After removal of 5 bases from V and 5 bases from J, the junction contained 24 bases not matched to a gene. For the CDR3, the DNA is TGCAGTGCTGGCGACAAAGAGATACTAGCGGGTCGTATGTGGGAGACCCAGTACTTC. Its protein product is CSAGDKEILAGRMWETQYF.

The chain carries TRBV3-1 and TRBJ1-5; 9 bases match TRBD1. Germline CDR1 and CDR2: LGHDT and YNNKEL (reference sequence). This CDR3 spans 16 amino acids. Unmatched junction bases numbered 5, after V lost 1 base and J lost 4 bases. CDR3 protein: CASSQAPGQGNQPQHF. Written as DNA, the CDR3 is TGTGCCAGCAGCCAAGCACCCGGACAGGGGAATCAGCCCCAGCATTTT.

This clonotype showed up many times. The genes are TRBV28 and TRBJ2-4; 13 bases agree with TRBD2. CDR1 is MDHEN, CDR2 SYDVKM, per germline. The CDR3 totals 20 residues. V shed 2 bases and J 7 bases; nucleotides not matched to a gene: 17. DNA of the CDR3: TGTGCCAGCAGTTTAACAGCCTTGTTCTCAGGACTAGCGGGAGAGAACATTCAGTACTTC. Translating it yields CASSLTALFSGLAGENIQYF.

This clonotype was detected ten times or more. J is TRBJ1-5 and V is TRBV7-8; D might be TRBD1 (5 bases). Trimming shortened V by 0 bases and J by 4 bases, and 13 bases separated the two germline ends. CDR1 and CDR2 from the germline V gene are SGHVS and FQNEAQ. CDR3 size: 16 residues. CDR3 coding DNA: TGTGCCAGCAGCTTAGCAGCGGGACGCTTTAATCAGCCCCAGCATTTT. It codes for CASSLAAGRFNQPQHF. The full variable domain, in which reference TRBV7-8 and TRBJ1-5 provide the parts outside the CDR3, is GAGVSQSPRYKVAKRGQDVALRCDPISGHVSLFWYQQALGQGPEFLTYFQNEAQLDKSGLPSDRFFAERPEGSVSTLKIQRTQQEDSAVYLCASSLAAGRFNQPQHFGDGTRLSIL.

This rearrangement joins TRBV2 to TRBJ1-1, with 7 bases that match TRBD1. V lost 6 bases and J lost 1; bases outside the gene matches: 5. Per the germline V gene, CDR1 is SNHLY and CDR2 is FYNNEI. There are 14 residues in the CDR3. Here the CDR3 reads CASREGAGNTEAFF. For the CDR3, the DNA is TGTGCCAGCAGGGAGGGGGCAGGGAACACTGAAGCTTTCTTT.

This sequence joins TRBV19 and TRBJ2-7; D is uncertain. Germline CDR1 and CDR2: LNHDA and SQIVND (reference sequence). The V end lost 2 bases, the J end lost 4 bases, and 9 bases lay between the germline ends. This CDR3 is 13 amino acids long. The CDR3 region is CASSISAAYEQYF. CDR3 in DNA: TGTGCCAGTAGTATATCGGCAGCATACGAGCAGTACTTC.

This clonotype appeared many times. V gene TRBV28 combines with J gene TRBJ2-7; the D gene is possibly TRBD1 (6 bases). V gave up 5 bases and J gave up 3 bases, with 26 bases separating them. The CDR3 has 18 amino acids. CDR1 and CDR2 (germline): MDHEN, SYDVKM. The CDR3 loop reads CASSNSDQGILGHYEQYF. The CDR3 DNA reads TGTGCCAGCAGTAATTCTGACCAGGGGATACTAGGGCACTACGAGCAGTACTTC.

Many counts were recorded for this clonotype. V is TRBV6-1 and J is TRBJ1-4; a weak D match, TRBD1 (5 bases). The CDR3 loop spans 14 amino acids. V lost 6 bases, J lost 7 bases, and 15 bases lay in between. Germline loops: CDR1 MNHNS, CDR2 SASEGT. CDR3 nucleotides: TGTGCCAGCAGACTTTCGGACGGGGGTGAAAAACTGTTTTTT. It yields the protein CASRLSDGGEKLFF.

The chain combines TRBV11-2 with TRBJ2-1; D may be TRBD1 (6 bases). Between the trimmed V and J ends, which lost 6 bases and 7 bases, there was a span of 19 bases. The CDR3 runs to 15 residues. CDR1 is SGHAT and CDR2 is FQNNGV in the germline V gene. The CDR3 loop is CASRHIRVGTNEQFF. CDR3 bases: TGTGCCAGCAGACATATCCGGGTCGGGACAAATGAGCAGTTCTTC.

The chain couples TRBV19 to TRBJ1-1; a possible D gene is TRBD1 (5 bases). The germline V gene has CDR1 LNHDA and CDR2 SQIVND (reference sequence). V was trimmed by 7 bases and J by 0 bases, leaving 12 bases between them. This CDR3 spans 14 amino acids. The chain's CDR3 is CASKPRGVNTEAFF. CDR3 in DNA: TGTGCCAGTAAACCTCGGGGGGTGAACACTGAAGCTTTCTTT.

This clonotype has a count of ten or more. The chain employs TRBV11-2 and TRBJ2-5; possible D gene TRBD1, 6 bases. V lost 5 bases and J 0 bases, leaving 22 bases between the germline ends. Germline loops: CDR1 SGHAT, CDR2 FQNNGV. This CDR3 comprises 18 residues. Here the CDR3 DNA reads TGTGCCAGCAGCGAGAGGGACCGGGACACCTCCTACCAAGAGACCCAGTACTTC. This encodes CASSERDRDTSYQETQYF.

This clonotype was seen a handful of times. The chain recombines TRBV7-8 with TRBJ2-2, with D tentatively TRBD1 or TRBD2 (5 bases each). Trimming shortened V by 1 base and J by 1 base, and 16 bases separated the two germline ends. Germline V gene data show CDR1 as SGHVS and CDR2 as FQNEAQ. The CDR3 spans 18 residues. In nucleotides, the CDR3 is TGTGCCAGCAGCTTAGAACGGGACGGCCCTCTGAACACCGGGGAGCTGTTTTTT. Its protein product is CASSLERDGPLNTGELFF.

The chain links TRBV20-1 to TRBJ2-7; D is possibly TRBD1 or TRBD2 (6 bases each). Germline values: CDR1 DFQATT, CDR2 SNEGSKA (reference sequence). V was pared by 0 bases and J by 5 bases, with 17 bases between. The CDR3 consists of 15 residues. The CDR3 nucleotides are TGCAGTGCTAGAGATGCCCCTCGGGGGCGCGACGAGCAGTACTTC. Translation: CSARDAPRGRDEQYF.

In this sample, this clonotype turned up a few times. The chain joins TRBV5-1 to TRBJ2-7; D is unclear. CDR3 length: 16 amino acids. V lost 0 bases to trimming and J lost 2 bases, with 15 bases between them. CDR1 SGHRS and CDR2 YFSETQ come from the germline V gene. The CDR3 region is CASSLASILLTYEQYF. Written as DNA, the CDR3 is TGCGCCAGCAGCTTGGCTAGTATCCTGCTGACCTACGAGCAGTACTTC. The whole variable domain, filled in from reference TRBV5-1 and TRBJ2-7, reads KAGVTQTPRYLIKTRGQQVTLSCSPISGHRSVSWYQQTPGQGLQFLFEYFSETQRNKGNFPGRFSGRQFSNSRSEMNVSTLELGDSALYLCASSLASILLTYEQYFGPGTRLTVT.

This clonotype was counted at least ten times. The genes are TRBV4-1 and TRBJ2-5; D may be TRBD2 (5 bases). V lost 1 base and J 2 bases, leaving 17 bases between the germline ends. Germline values: CDR1 MGHRA, CDR2 YSYEKL. The CDR3 sequence is 17 residues long. The CDR3 is CASSQGLRAVDQETQYF. CDR3 DNA sequence: TGCGCCAGCAGCCAAGGCCTGAGGGCCGTGGATCAAGAGACCCAGTACTTC.

This clonotype was observed many times. The rearrangement links TRBV27 to TRBJ1-2; TRBD1 matches at 9 bases. Trimming at V came to 5 bases and at J to 7 bases, leaving 5 bases not matched to a gene. Germline-derived CDR1 and CDR2 are MNHEY and SMNVEV (reference sequence). CDR3 length equals 13 residues. CDR3 loop: CASSLTGGSGYTF. The CDR3 region has the DNA TGTGCCAGCAGTCTCACAGGGGGCTCTGGCTACACCTTC.

The chain has TRBV20-1 and TRBJ2-7; the D gene could be TRBD1 or TRBD2 (7 bases each). The ends were cut back, 0 bases at V and 2 bases at J, with 32 bases in the middle. The CDR3 runs 21 residues. Germline CDR1 DFQATT, CDR2 SNEGSKA (reference sequence). CDR3 amino acids: CSARDWRTGNRRDYPTYEQYF. CDR3 in DNA: TGCAGTGCTAGAGATTGGCGGACAGGAAACCGCCGGGACTATCCTACCTACGAGCAGTACTTC.

This clonotype was seen many times. The V gene is TRBV29-1, the J gene TRBJ1-2; 9 nucleotides align to TRBD1. Germline CDR1 and CDR2: SQVTM and ANQGSEA. This CDR3 contains 15 residues. The V gene end was trimmed by 1 base and the J gene end by 7 bases; junction bases not matched to a gene: 10. The chain's CDR3 is CSVEGGDRESSGYTF. DNA of the CDR3: TGCAGCGTTGAAGGAGGGGACAGGGAATCTTCTGGCTACACCTTC.

This chain uses TRBV6-2 or TRBV6-3 with TRBJ1-1; the D is unclear. Germline V gene sequence: CDR1 MNHEY, CDR2 SVGEGT. The V gene lost 8 bases and the J gene lost 1 base, with 17 bases spanning the gap. This CDR3 has 15 amino acids. The CDR3 loop reads CASRPGKGSNTEAFF. The DNA for the CDR3 is TGTGCCAGCCGCCCTGGGAAAGGGTCGAACACTGAAGCTTTCTTT.

At least ten counts were recorded for this clonotype. V and J are TRBV19 and TRBJ2-3, with D perhaps given as TRBD1 or TRBD2 (6 bases each). V lost 5 bases and J 3 bases, leaving 15 bases between the germline ends. This CDR3 has 15 residues. Per germline, CDR1 LNHDA and CDR2 SQIVND (reference sequence). CDR3 bases: TGTGCCAGTAGTGAGTGGGGGGCGCCAACAGATACGCAGTATTTT. Translation: CASSEWGAPTDTQYF.

Only a few counts were recorded for this clonotype. This chain uses TRBV6-5 with TRBJ2-6; D is unclear. Between the trimmed V and J ends, which lost 2 bases and 0 bases, there was a span of 5 bases. Germline V gives CDR1 MNHEY, CDR2 SVGAGI. This CDR3 is built from 15 residues. This CDR3 reads CASSYDDSGANVLTF. In DNA, the CDR3 is TGTGCCAGCAGTTACGACGACTCTGGGGCCAACGTCCTGACTTTC.

The genes are TRBV29-1 and TRBJ2-1; D may be TRBD1 (5 bases). The CDR3 spans 13 residues. Trimming took off 4 bases at V and 4 bases at J, with 11 bases between the two ends. Germline CDR1 is SQVTM and CDR2 is ANQGSEA. As DNA, the CDR3 is TGCAGCGTTGTAAGGGGCCGGTACAATGAGCAGTTCTTC. This translates into CSVVRGRYNEQFF.

This clonotype was counted between two and nine times. This chain links TRBV19 with TRBJ2-2; D gene ambiguous. There are 15 residues in the CDR3. Trimming removed 3 bases at V and 5 bases at J, with 13 bases between. Looked up from germline, CDR1 is LNHDA and CDR2 is SQIVND (reference sequence). The CDR3 bases are TGTGCCAGTAGTATCGCCAGTGCTGGGACCGGGGAGCTGTTTTTT. It encodes CASSIASAGTGELFF.

The chain is built from TRBV2 and TRBJ1-5; TRBD1 matches at 7 bases. The V gene end was trimmed by 4 bases and the J gene end by 2 bases; junction bases not matched to a gene: 5. The V gene's germline CDR1 is SNHLY and CDR2 FYNNEI. The CDR3 is 15 amino acids. CDR3 DNA: TGTGCCAGCAGTGGGGAGGGGGCCGGCAATCAGCCCCAGCATTTT. This sequence encodes CASSGEGAGNQPQHF.

This clonotype was seen ten or more times. Relative to the germline gene, one junction end is altered; a read error may explain this. The chain links TRBV5-1 to TRBJ1-1, with D unresolved. The length of the CDR3 is 13 residues. CDR1 and CDR2 from the germline V gene are SGHRS and YFSETQ. The DNA for the CDR3 is TGTGCCAGCAGCTTACGATTGAACACTGAAGCTTTCTTT. It codes for CASSLRLNTEAFF. The full variable domain, with the rest looked up from reference TRBV5-1 and TRBJ1-1, is KAGVTQTPRYLIKTRGQQVTLSCSPISGHRSVSWYQQTPGQGLQFLFEYFSETQRNKGNFPGRFSGRQFSNSRSEMNVSTLELGDSALYLCASSLRLNTEAFFGQGTRLTVV.